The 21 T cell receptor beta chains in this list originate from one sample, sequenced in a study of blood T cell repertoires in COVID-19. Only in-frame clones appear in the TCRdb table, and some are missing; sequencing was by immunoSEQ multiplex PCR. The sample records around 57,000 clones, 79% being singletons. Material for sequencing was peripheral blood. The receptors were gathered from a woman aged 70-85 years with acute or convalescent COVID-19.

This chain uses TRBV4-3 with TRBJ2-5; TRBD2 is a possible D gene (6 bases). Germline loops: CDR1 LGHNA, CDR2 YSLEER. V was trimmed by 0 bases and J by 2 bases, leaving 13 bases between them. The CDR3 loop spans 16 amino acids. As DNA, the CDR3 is TGCGCCAGCAGCCAAGATGGGATAGCGGAACAAGAGACCCAGTACTTC. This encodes CASSQDGIAEQETQYF.

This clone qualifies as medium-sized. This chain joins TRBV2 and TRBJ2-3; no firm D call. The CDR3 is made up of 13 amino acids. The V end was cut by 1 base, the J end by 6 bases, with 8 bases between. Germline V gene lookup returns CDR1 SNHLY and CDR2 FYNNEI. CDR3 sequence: CASSEDYKDTQYF. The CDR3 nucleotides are TGTGCCAGCAGTGAAGACTACAAGGATACGCAGTATTTT.

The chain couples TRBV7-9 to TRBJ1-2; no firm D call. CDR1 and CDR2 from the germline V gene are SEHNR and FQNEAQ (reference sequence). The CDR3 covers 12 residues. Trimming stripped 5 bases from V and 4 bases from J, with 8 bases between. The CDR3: CASSQASYGYTF. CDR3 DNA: TGTGCCAGCAGCCAGGCCAGCTATGGCTACACCTTC.

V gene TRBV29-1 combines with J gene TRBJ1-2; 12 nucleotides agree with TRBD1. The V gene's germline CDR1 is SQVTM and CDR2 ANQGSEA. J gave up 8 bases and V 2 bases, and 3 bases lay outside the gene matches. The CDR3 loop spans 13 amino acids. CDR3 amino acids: CSVERDRGQGYTF. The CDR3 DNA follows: TGCAGCGTTGAAAGGGACAGGGGGCAGGGCTACACCTTC.

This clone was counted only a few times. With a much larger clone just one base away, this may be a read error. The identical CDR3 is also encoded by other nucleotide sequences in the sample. CDR3 loop: CASSFGGGSNQPQHF. In DNA form, the CDR3 reads TGTGCCAGCAGCTTTGGGGGGGGGAGCAATCAGCCCCAGCATTTT. V and J are TRBV7-8 and TRBJ1-5, with D maybe TRBD1 (5 bases). V lost 3 bases and J lost 1, with 10 bases in between. CDR1 and CDR2 (germline): SGHVS, FQNEAQ. This CDR3 has 15 amino acids. Combining the CDR3 with reference TRBV7-8 and TRBJ1-5 gives the whole variable domain GAGVSQSPRYKVAKRGQDVALRCDPISGHVSLFWYQQALGQGPEFLTYFQNEAQLDKSGLPSDRFFAERPEGSVSTLKIQRTQQEDSAVYLCASSFGGGSNQPQHFGDGTRLSIL.

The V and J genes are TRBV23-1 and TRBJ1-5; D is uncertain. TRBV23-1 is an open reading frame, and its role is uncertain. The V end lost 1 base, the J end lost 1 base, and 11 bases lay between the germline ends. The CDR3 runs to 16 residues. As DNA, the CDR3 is TGCGCCAGCAGTCAATTAAGCGGACGGAGCAATCAGCCCCAGCATTTT. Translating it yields CASSQLSGRSNQPQHF.

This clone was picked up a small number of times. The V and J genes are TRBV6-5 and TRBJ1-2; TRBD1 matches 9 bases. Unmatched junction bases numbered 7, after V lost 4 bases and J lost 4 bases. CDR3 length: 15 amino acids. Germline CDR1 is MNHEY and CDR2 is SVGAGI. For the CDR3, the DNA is TGTGCCAGCAGTTGGTCATCGGACAGGGGCTATGGCTACACCTTC. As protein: CASSWSSDRGYGYTF.

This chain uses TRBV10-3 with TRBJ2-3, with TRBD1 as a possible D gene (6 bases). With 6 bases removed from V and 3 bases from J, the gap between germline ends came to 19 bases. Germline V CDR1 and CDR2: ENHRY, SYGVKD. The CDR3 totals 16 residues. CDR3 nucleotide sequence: TGTGCCATCAGGAACCAACAGGGATCTGGTACAGATACGCAGTATTTT. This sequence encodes CAIRNQQGSGTDTQYF.

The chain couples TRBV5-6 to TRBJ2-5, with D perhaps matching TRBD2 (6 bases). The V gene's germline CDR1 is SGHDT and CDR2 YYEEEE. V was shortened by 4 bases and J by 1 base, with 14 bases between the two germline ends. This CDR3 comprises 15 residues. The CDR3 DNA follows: TGTGCCAGCAGCCTGGAGGGGCAGCGCCAAGAGACCCAGTACTTC. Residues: CASSLEGQRQETQYF.

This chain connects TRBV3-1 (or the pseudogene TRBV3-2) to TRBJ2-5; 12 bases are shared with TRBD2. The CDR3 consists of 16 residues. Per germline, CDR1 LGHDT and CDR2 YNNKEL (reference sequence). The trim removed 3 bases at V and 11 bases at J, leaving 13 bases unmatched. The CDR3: CASSHGLLAGGALQYF. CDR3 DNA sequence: TGTGCCAGCAGCCATGGGTTGCTAGCGGGGGGGGCCTTGCAGTACTTC.

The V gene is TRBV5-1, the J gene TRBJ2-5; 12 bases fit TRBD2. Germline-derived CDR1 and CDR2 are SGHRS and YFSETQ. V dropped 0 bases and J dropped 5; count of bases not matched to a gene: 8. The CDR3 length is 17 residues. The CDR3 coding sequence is TGCGCCAGCAGCTTGGAGGCTAGCGGGGGGGCCGGTGAGACCCAGTACTTC. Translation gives CASSLEASGGAGETQYF.

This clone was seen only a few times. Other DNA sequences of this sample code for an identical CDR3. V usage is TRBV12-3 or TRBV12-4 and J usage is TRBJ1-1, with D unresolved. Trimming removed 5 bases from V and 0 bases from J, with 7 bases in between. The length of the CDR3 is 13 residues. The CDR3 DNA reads TGTGCCAGCAGTCTCGGGATGAACACTGAAGCTTTCTTT. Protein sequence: CASSLGMNTEAFF.

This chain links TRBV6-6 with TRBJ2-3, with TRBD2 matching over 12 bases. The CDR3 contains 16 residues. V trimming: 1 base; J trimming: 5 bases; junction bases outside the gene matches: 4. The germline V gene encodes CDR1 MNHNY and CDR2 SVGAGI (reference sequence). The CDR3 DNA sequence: TGTGCCAGCAGTTACTTCGCTAGCGGGGGGGAAGATACGCAGTATTTT. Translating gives CASSYFASGGEDTQYF.

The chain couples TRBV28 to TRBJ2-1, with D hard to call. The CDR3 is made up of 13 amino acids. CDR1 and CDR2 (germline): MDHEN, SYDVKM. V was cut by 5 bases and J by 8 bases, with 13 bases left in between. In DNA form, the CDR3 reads TGTGCCAGCAGTGAGCCCCCGGGTGATGAGCAGTTCTTC. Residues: CASSEPPGDEQFF.

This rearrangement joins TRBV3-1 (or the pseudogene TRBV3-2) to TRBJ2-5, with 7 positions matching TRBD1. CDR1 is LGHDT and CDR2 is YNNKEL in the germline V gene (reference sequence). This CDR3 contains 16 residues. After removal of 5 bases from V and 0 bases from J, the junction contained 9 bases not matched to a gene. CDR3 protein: CASSYPGQANQETQYF. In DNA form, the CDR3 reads TGTGCCAGCAGCTACCCCGGACAGGCAAACCAAGAGACCCAGTACTTC.

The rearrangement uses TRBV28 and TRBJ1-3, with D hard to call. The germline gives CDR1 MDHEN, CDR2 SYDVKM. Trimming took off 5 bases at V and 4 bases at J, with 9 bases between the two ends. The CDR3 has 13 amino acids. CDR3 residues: CASSPYAGNTIYF. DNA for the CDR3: TGTGCCAGCAGTCCCTACGCGGGAAACACCATATATTTT.

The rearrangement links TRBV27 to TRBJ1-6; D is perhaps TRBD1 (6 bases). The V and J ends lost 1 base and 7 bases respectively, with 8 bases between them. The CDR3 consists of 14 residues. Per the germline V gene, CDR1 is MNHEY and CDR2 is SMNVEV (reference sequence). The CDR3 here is CASSLWQGNSPLHF. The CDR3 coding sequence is TGTGCCAGCAGTTTATGGCAGGGGAATTCACCCCTCCACTTT.

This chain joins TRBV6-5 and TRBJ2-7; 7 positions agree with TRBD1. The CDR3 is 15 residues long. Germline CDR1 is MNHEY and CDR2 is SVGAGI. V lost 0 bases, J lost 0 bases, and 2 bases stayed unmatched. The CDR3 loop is CASSYSWDSSYEQYF. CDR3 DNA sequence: TGTGCCAGCAGTTACTCTTGGGACAGCTCCTACGAGCAGTACTTC.

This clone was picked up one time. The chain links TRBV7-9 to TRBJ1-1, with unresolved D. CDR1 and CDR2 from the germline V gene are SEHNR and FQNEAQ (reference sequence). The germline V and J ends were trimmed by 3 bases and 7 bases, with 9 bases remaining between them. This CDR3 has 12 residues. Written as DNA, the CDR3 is TGTGCCAGCAGCTTTGGGAGGGATGAAGCTTTCTTT. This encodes CASSFGRDEAFF.

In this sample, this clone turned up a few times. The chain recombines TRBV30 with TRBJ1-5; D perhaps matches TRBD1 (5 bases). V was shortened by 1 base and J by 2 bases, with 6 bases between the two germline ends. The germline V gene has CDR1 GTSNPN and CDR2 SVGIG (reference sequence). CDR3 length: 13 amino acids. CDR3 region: CAWSGGGNQPQHF. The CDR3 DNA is TGTGCCTGGAGTGGGGGGGGCAATCAGCCCCAGCATTTT.

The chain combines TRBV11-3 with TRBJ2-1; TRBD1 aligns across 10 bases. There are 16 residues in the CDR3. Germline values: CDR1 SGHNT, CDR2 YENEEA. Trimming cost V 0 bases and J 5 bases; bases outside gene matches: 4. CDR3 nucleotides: TGTGCCAGCAGCTTAGAGGGGACAGGGGTTGACAATGAGCAGTTCTTC. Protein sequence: CASSLEGTGVDNEQFF.